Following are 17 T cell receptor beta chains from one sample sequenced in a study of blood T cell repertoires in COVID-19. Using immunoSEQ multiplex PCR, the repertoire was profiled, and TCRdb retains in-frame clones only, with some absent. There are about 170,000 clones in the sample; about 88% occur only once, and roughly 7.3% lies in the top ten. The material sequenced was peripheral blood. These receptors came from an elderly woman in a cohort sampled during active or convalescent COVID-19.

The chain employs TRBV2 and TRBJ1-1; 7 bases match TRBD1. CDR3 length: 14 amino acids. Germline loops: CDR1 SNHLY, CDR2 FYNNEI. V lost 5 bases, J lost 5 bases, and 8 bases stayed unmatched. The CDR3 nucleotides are TGTGCCAGCAGTTACGACAGGGTTGGGACTGAAGCTTTCTTT. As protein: CASSYDRVGTEAFF.

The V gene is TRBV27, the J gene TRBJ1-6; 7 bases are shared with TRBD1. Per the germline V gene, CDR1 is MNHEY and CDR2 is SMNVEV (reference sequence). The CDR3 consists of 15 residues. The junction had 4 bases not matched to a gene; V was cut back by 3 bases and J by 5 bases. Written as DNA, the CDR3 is TGTGCCAGCAGTTTGGACAGGACCCATAATTCACCCCTCCACTTT. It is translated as CASSLDRTHNSPLHF.

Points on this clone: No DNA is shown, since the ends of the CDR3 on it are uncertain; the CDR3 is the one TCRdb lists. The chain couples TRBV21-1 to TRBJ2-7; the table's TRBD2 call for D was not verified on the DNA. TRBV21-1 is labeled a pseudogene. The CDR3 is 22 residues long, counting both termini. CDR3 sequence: CASSPLPFLVGTGTRSSYEQYV.

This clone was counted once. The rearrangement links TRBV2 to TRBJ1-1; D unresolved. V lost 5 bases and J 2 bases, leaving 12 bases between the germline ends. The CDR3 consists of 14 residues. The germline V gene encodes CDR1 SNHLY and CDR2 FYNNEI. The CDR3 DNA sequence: TGTGCCAGCAGTTCGCTTATAGAAAACACTGAAGCTTTCTTT. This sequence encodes CASSSLIENTEAFF.

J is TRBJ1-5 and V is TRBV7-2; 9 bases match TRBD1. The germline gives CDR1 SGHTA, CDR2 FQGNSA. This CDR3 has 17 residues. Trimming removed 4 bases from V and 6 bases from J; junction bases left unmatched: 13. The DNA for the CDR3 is TGTGCCAGCAGCTCAACCCCGGGACAGGGTGTCGTTCAGCCCCAGCATTTT. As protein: CASSSTPGQGVVQPQHF.

The CDR3 sequence: CASMKGGANYGYTF. The CDR3 coding sequence is TGTGCCAGCATGAAGGGGGGGGCTAACTATGGCTACACCTTC. The chain employs TRBV28 and TRBJ1-2; a weak D match, TRBD1 (6 bases). Trimming cost V 7 bases and J 0 bases, with 12 bases left between them. From germline, CDR1 is MDHEN and CDR2 SYDVKM. There are 14 residues in the CDR3.

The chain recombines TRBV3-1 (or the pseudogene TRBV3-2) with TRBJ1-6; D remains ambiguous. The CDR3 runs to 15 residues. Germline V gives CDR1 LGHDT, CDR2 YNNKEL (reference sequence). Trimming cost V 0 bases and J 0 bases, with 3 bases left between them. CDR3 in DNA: TGTGCCAGCAGCCAAGATAGCTCCTATAATTCACCCCTCCACTTT. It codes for CASSQDSSYNSPLHF.

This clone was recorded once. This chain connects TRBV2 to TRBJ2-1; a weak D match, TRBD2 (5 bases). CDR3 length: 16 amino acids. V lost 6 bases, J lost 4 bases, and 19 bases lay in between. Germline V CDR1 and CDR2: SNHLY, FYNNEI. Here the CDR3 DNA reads TGTGCCAGCAGCGACTGGACTCCGAATGAGTACAATGAGCAGTTCTTC. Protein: CASSDWTPNEYNEQFF.

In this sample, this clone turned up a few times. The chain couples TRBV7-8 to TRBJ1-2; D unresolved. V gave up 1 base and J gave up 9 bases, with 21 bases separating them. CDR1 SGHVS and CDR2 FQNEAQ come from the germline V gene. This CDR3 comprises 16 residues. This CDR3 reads CASSLGAGVGISRYTF. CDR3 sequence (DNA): TGTGCCAGCAGCTTAGGGGCTGGCGTAGGTATTTCTCGCTACACCTTC.

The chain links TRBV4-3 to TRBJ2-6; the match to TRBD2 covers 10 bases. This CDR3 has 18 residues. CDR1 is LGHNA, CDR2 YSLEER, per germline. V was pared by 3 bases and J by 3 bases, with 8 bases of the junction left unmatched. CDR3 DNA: TGCGCCAGCAGCCATTTAGCGGGGGGAGTAGGTGGGGCCAACGTCCTGACTTTC. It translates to CASSHLAGGVGGANVLTF.

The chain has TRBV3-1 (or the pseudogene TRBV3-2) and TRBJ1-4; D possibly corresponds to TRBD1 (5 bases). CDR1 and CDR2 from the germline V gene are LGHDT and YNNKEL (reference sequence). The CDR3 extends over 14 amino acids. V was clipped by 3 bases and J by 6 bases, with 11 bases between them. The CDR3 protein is CASSQFGQHEKLFF. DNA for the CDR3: TGTGCCAGCAGCCAGTTCGGACAACATGAAAAACTGTTTTTT.

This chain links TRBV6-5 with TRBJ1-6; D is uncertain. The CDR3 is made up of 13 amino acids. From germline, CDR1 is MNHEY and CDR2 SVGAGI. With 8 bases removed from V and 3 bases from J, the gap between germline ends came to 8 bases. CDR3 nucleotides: TGTGCCAGCTGGGAGTTCTATAATTCACCCCTCCACTTT. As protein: CASWEFYNSPLHF.

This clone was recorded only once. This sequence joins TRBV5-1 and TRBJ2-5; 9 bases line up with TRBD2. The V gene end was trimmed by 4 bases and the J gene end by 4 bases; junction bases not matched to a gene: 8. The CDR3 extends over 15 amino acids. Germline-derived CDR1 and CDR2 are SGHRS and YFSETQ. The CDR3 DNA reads TGCGCCAGCAGCGGGTTAGCGGGGGAAAGAGAGACCCAGTACTTC. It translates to CASSGLAGERETQYF.

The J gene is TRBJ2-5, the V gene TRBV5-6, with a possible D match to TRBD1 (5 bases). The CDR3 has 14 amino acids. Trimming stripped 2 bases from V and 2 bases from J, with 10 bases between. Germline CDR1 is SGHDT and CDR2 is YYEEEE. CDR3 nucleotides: TGTGCCAGCAGCTTTGGGCGACAGCAAGAGACCCAGTACTTC. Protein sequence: CASSFGRQQETQYF.

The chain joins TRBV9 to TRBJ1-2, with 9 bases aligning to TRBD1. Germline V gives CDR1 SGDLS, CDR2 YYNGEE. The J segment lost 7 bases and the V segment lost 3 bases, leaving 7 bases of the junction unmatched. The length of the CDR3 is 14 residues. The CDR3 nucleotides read TGTGCCAGCAGCGGGGGACAGGGAAGCTTTGGCTACACCTTC. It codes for CASSGGQGSFGYTF.

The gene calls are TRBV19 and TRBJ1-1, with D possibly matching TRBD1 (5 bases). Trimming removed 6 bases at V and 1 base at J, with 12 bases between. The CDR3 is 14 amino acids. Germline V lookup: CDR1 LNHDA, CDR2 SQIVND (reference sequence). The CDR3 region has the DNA TGTGCCAGTAGGATGGGACTCAGGAACACTGAAGCTTTCTTT. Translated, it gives CASRMGLRNTEAFF.

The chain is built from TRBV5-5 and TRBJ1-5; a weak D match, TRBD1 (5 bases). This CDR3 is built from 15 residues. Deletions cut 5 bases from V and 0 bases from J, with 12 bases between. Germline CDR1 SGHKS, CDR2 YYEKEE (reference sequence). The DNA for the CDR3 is TGTGCCAGCAGGGCGGGACGGATTAGCAATCAGCCCCAGCATTTT. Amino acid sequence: CASRAGRISNQPQHF.